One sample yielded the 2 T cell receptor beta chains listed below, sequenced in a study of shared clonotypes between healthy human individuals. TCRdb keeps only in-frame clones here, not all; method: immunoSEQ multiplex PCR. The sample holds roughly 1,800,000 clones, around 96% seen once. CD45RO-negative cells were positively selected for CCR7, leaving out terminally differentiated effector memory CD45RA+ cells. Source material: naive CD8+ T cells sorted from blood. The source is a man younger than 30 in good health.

CDR3 amino acids: CASNPSSSYNEQFF. The CDR3 DNA is TGTGCCAGCAACCCCAGCAGTTCCTACAATGAGCAGTTCTTC. V and J are TRBV9 and TRBJ2-1; D is unresolved. Trimming left V 6 bases short and J 1 base short, with 11 bases between. The CDR3 is 14 residues long. Germline loops: CDR1 SGDLS, CDR2 YYNGEE.

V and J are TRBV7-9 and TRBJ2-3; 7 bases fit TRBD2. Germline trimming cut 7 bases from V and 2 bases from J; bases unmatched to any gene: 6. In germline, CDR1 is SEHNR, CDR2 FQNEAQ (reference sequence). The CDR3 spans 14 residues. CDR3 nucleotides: TGTGCCAGCACCCCGACTAGCTACACAGATACGCAGTATTTT. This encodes CASTPTSYTDTQYF.